Each of the 18 T cell receptor beta chains below was sequenced from the same sample in a study of CD8 T cells in Susac syndrome. The authors reverse transcribed roughly 0.5 to 1 ug RNA with random hexamers. TCRdb passed the immunoSEQ multiplex PCR reads through MiXCR, listing each CDR3 protein once. The data contain 75,000 to 100,000 distinct CDR3 sequences, 94% of them seen just once; the ten biggest clones take up more than 0.8%. The material sequenced was CD8+ T cells from PBMCs. Receptors originate from a human donor with Susac syndrome.

In this sample, this clonotype turned up once. V is TRBV18 and J is TRBJ2-7; 11 bases align to TRBD1. Germline V lookup: CDR1 KGHSH, CDR2 LQKENI. The ends lost 3 bases at V and 3 bases at J; junction bases unmatched: 7. The length of the CDR3 is 16 residues. Written as DNA, the CDR3 is TGTGCCAGCTCACCCTTCGGGACAGGGGGTAACTACGAGCAGTACTTC. Protein sequence: CASSPFGTGGNYEQYF.

The chain links TRBV3-1 to TRBJ1-3; no reliable D call. V lost 0 bases and J lost 6, with 3 bases in between. CDR1 is LGHDT and CDR2 is YNNKEL in the germline V gene (reference sequence). The CDR3 consists of 12 residues. CDR3 bases: TGTGCCAGCAGCCAAGATACAAACACCATATATTTT. This encodes CASSQDTNTIYF.

This clonotype occurred a few times. The chain joins TRBV5-1 to TRBJ2-5, with D possibly matching TRBD2 (6 bases). V gave up 0 bases and J gave up 10 bases, with 7 bases separating them. The CDR3 is made up of 11 amino acids. The germline V gene has CDR1 SGHRS and CDR2 YFSETQ. CDR3 loop: CASSLEGGQYF. CDR3 nucleotides: TGCGCCAGCAGCTTGGAGGGAGGCCAGTACTTC.

This sequence joins TRBV29-1 and TRBJ2-1, with D unclear. Germline CDR1 reads SQVTM; CDR2 reads ANQGSEA. The CDR3 is 14 residues long. V lost 5 bases and J lost 0, with 11 bases in between. The CDR3 sequence: CSVLRESSYNEQFF. CDR3 in DNA: TGCAGCGTTTTAAGGGAAAGCTCCTACAATGAGCAGTTCTTC.

Details on this clonotype: Given the absence of the conserved phenylalanine or tryptophan at the CDR3 end, a read error is likely. No DNA is shown, since the ends of the CDR3 on it are uncertain; the CDR3 is the one TCRdb lists. The chain combines TRBV18 with TRBJ2-7. Germline CDR1 reads KGHSH; CDR2 reads LQKENI. The CDR3 spans 14 amino acids, including both terminal residues. The CDR3 protein is CASSPTRPPTSSTS.

This CDR3 is CASSVARGSYEQYF. The CDR3 region has the DNA TGTGCCAGCAGCGTAGCGAGAGGCTCCTACGAGCAGTACTTC. The J gene is TRBJ2-7, the V gene TRBV12-3 or TRBV12-4, with D perhaps TRBD2 (5 bases). V was clipped by 6 bases and J by 0 bases, with 12 bases between them. The CDR3 has 14 amino acids.

The CDR3: CASRGTSGRKNEQFF. For the CDR3, the DNA is TGTGCCAGCAGGGGGACTAGCGGGAGAAAGAATGAGCAGTTCTTC. The rearrangement links TRBV12-3 or TRBV12-4 to TRBJ2-1, with 14 bases identical to TRBD2. The CDR3 is 15 residues long. Germline trimming cut 6 bases from V and 7 bases from J; bases unmatched to any gene: 5.

The chain couples TRBV24-1 to TRBJ1-4; D is unresolved. The germline V gene encodes CDR1 KGHDR and CDR2 SFDVKD. V was clipped by 4 bases and J by 8 bases, with 4 bases between them. The CDR3 is made up of 11 amino acids. The CDR3 DNA is TGTGCCACCAGTGACGGGGAAAAACTGTTTTTT. Protein sequence: CATSDGEKLFF.

This sequence joins TRBV7-9 and TRBJ2-1; no reliable D call. Germline V gene sequence: CDR1 SEHNR, CDR2 FQNEAQ (reference sequence). CDR3 length: 14 amino acids. Trimming removed 1 base at V and 8 bases at J, with 12 bases between. The DNA of the CDR3 is TGTGCCAGCAGCTTAGACACCCCGGACGATGAGCAGTTCTTC. Its protein product is CASSLDTPDDEQFF.

The chain combines TRBV3-1 with TRBJ2-6, with 10 positions matching TRBD1. Per germline, CDR1 LGHDT and CDR2 YNNKEL (reference sequence). CDR3 length: 18 amino acids. Trimming removed 3 bases from V and 0 bases from J; junction bases left unmatched: 5. CDR3 in DNA: TGTGCCAGCAGCCACCCGACAGGGGGCGTCTCTGGGGCCAACGTCCTGACTTTC. Amino acids: CASSHPTGGVSGANVLTF.

The genes are TRBV12-3 or TRBV12-4 and TRBJ1-5; 9 bases are a match to TRBD1. This CDR3 has 15 residues. After removal of 5 bases from V and 3 bases from J, the junction contained 5 bases not matched to a gene. In DNA form, the CDR3 reads TGTGCCAGCAGTACCGGGACAGGGATCAATCAGCCCCAGCATTTT. It translates to CASSTGTGINQPQHF.

V and J are TRBV20-1 and TRBJ2-7; D is unresolved. V lost 3 bases to trimming and J lost 2 bases, with 11 bases between them. Germline V gives CDR1 DFQATT, CDR2 SNEGSKA (reference sequence). The CDR3 covers 13 residues. The CDR3 region is CSARVTDAYEQYF. The CDR3 bases are TGCAGTGCTAGGGTAACTGATGCCTACGAGCAGTACTTC.

In its sample, this clonotype was seen a few times. The gene calls are TRBV5-4 and TRBJ2-7; tentatively, D is TRBD1 or TRBD2 (6 bases each). Trimming removed 2 bases at V and 3 bases at J, with 18 bases between. CDR3 length: 16 residues. The germline gives CDR1 SGHNT, CDR2 YYREEE (reference sequence). The CDR3 sequence: CASSLEGGPGHYEQYF. CDR3 nucleotides: TGTGCCAGCAGCTTAGAGGGGGGCCCTGGGCACTACGAGCAGTACTTC.

This chain uses TRBV6-2 or TRBV6-3 with TRBJ1-2; the D is unclear. The CDR3 totals 13 residues. The V end lost 5 bases, the J end lost 6 bases, and 13 bases lay between the germline ends. Germline CDR1 MNHEY, CDR2 SVGEGT. Here the CDR3 DNA reads TGTGCCAGCAGTCCACGTGCGACGGATGGCTACACCTTC. The encoded protein is CASSPRATDGYTF.

This sequence joins TRBV5-6 and TRBJ1-2; perhaps TRBD1 as D (6 bases). Trimming shortened V by 10 bases and J by 4 bases, and 14 bases separated the two germline ends. The germline gives CDR1 SGHDT, CDR2 YYEEEE. CDR3 length equals 12 residues. The CDR3 reads CASGGFSYGYTF. CDR3 DNA sequence: TGTGCCTCCGGGGGCTTTAGCTATGGCTACACCTTC.

The V gene is TRBV6-4, the J gene TRBJ2-1; 8 nucleotides match TRBD1. Germline V CDR1 and CDR2: MRHNA, SNTAGT. The CDR3 covers 15 residues. Trimming removed 2 bases from V and 7 bases from J; junction bases left unmatched: 7. DNA for the CDR3: TGTGCCAGCAGTGACGGGCAGGGGGCAAGTAATGAGCAGTTCTTC. This encodes CASSDGQGASNEQFF.

V and J are TRBV6-6 and TRBJ2-7, with D possibly matching TRBD2 (6 bases). Germline values: CDR1 MNHNY, CDR2 SVGAGI (reference sequence). V was pared by 6 bases and J by 0 bases, with 18 bases between. The CDR3 covers 16 residues. The CDR3 protein is CASSPSGGTLSYEQYF. CDR3 nucleotide sequence: TGTGCCAGCAGCCCCAGTGGAGGGACGCTCTCCTACGAGCAGTACTTC.

This chain links TRBV4-2 with TRBJ2-1; 13 bases are a match to TRBD2. The length of the CDR3 is 16 residues. Germline V gene lookup returns CDR1 LGHNA and CDR2 YNFKEQ. J lost 6 bases, V lost 0 bases, and 2 bases had no gene match. CDR3 residues: CASSQDTSGGANEQFF. CDR3 DNA: TGTGCCAGCAGCCAAGATACTAGCGGGGGGGCCAATGAGCAGTTCTTC.